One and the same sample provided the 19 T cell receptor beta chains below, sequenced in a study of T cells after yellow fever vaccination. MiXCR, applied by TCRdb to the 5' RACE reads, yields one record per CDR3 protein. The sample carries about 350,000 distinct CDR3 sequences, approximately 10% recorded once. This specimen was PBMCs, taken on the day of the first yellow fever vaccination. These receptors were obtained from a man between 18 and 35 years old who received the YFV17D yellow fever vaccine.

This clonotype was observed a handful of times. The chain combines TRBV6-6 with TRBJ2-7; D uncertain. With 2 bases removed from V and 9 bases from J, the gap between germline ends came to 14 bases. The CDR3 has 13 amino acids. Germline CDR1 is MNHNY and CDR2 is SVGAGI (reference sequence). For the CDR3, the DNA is TGTGCCAGCAGTTACGACCTTCAGGTTGGGCAGTACGTC. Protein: CASSYDLQVGQYV.

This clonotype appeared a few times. The CDR3 DNA reads as TGTGCCAGCTCGCGACAGGGTCAGGCCGGGGAGCTGTTTTTT. Translated, it gives CASSRQGQAGELFF. The chain has TRBV18 and TRBJ2-2; the match to TRBD1 covers 7 bases. Looked up from germline, CDR1 is KGHSH and CDR2 is LQKENI. Trimming took 6 bases from V and 6 from J; bases not matched to a gene: 7. The CDR3 is made up of 14 amino acids.

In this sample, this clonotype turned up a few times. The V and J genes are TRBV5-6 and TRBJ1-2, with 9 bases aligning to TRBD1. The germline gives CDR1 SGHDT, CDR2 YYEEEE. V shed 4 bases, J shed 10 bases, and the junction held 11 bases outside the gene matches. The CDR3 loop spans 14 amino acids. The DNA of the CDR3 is TGTGCCAGCAGCCGGGGGGACAGGGTCCTAGCCTACACCTTC. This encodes CASSRGDRVLAYTF.

The CDR3 here is CASRRTGLFSNQPQHF. Written as DNA, the CDR3 is TGTGCCAGCAGACGGACAGGGCTTTTTAGCAATCAGCCCCAGCATTTT. This chain connects TRBV6-1 to TRBJ1-5, with 8 nucleotides matching TRBD1. V gave up 6 bases and J gave up 0 bases; unmatched junction bases: 7. Germline lookup yields CDR1 MNHNS and CDR2 SASEGT. CDR3 length: 16 residues.

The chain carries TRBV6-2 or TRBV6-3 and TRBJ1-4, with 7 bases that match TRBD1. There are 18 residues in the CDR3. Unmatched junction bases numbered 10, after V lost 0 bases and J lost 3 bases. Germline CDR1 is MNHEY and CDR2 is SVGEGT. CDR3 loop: CASSYSGTAQAANEKLFF. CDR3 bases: TGTGCCAGCAGTTACTCTGGGACAGCTCAGGCGGCTAATGAAAAACTGTTTTTT.

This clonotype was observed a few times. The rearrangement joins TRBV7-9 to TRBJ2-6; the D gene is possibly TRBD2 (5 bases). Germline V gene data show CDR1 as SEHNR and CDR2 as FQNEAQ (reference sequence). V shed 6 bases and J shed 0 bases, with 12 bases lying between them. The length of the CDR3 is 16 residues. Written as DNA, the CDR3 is TGTGCCAGCAGTGCCCGGGGAAGCTCTGGGGCCAACGTCCTGACTTTC. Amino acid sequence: CASSARGSSGANVLTF.

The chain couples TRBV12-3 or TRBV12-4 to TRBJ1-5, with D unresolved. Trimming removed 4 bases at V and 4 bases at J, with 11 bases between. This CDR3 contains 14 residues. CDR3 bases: TGTGCCAGCAGTTATCCAGACTCGAATCAGCCCCAGCATTTT. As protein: CASSYPDSNQPQHF.

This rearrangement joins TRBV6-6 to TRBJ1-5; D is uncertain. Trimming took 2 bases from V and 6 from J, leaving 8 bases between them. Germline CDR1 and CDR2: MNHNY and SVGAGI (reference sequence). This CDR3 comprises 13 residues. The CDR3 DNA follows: TGTGCCAGCAGTTACGAGGTTGGTCAGCCCCAGCATTTT. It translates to CASSYEVGQPQHF.

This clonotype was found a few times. The CDR3 is CASSLAGTAGGSETQYF. The CDR3 DNA follows: TGTGCCAGCAGTTTAGCGGGAACAGCGGGAGGATCAGAGACCCAGTACTTC. The chain combines TRBV12-3 or TRBV12-4 with TRBJ2-5; 9 bases are a match to TRBD2. The CDR3 contains 17 residues. The V gene end was trimmed by 0 bases and the J gene end by 4 bases; junction bases not matched to a gene: 9.

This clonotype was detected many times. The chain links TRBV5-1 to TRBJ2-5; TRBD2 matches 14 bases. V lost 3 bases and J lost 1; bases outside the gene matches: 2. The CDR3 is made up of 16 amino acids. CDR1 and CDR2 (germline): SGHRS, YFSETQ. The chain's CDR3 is CASSSTSGGAQETQYF. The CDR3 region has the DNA TGCGCCAGCAGCTCGACTAGCGGGGGGGCCCAAGAGACCCAGTACTTC.

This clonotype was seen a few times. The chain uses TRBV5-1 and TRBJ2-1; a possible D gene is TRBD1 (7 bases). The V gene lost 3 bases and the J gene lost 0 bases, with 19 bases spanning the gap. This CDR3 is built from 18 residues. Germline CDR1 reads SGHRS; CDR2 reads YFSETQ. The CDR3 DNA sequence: TGCGCCAGCAGCTGGGGTTGGGGCGGGACAGACTCCTACAATGAGCAGTTCTTC. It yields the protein CASSWGWGGTDSYNEQFF.

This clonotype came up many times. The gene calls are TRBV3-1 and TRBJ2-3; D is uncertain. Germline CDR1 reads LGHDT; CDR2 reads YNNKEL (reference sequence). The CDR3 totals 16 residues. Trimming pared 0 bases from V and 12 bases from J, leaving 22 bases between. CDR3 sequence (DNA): TGTGCCAGCAGCCAAGATCTGCTATCCATCCACAGACGACAGTATTTT. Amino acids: CASSQDLLSIHRRQYF.

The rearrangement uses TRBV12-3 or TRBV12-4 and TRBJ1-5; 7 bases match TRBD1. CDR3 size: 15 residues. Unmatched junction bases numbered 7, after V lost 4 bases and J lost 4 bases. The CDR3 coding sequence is TGTGCCAGCAGTTACCGGGACAGTTTTAATCAGCCCCAGCATTTT. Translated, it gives CASSYRDSFNQPQHF.

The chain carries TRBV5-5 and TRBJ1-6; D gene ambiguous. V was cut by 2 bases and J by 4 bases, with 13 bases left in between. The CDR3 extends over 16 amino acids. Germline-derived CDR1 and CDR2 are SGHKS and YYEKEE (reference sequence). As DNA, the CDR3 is TGTGCCAGCAGCTTAGGACCGCCTAATTATAATTCACCCCTCCACTTT. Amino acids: CASSLGPPNYNSPLHF.

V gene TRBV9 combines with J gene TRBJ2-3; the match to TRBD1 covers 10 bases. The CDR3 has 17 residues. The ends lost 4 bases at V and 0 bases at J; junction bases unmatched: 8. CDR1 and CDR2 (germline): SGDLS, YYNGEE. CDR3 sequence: CASSTRQGAFSTDTQYF. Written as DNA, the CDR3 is TGTGCCAGCAGCACCCGACAGGGGGCTTTTAGCACAGATACGCAGTATTTT.

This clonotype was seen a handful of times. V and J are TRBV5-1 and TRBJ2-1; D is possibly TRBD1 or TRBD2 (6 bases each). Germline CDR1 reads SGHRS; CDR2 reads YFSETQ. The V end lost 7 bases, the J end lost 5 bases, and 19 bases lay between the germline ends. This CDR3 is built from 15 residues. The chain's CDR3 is CASAGGAPQDNEQFF. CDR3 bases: TGCGCCAGCGCCGGGGGCGCCCCCCAAGACAATGAGCAGTTCTTC.

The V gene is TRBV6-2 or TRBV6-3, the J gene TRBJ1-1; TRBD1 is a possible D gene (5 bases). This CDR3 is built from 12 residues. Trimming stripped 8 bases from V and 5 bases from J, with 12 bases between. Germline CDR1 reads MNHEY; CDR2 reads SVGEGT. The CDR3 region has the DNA TGTGCCAGCGATAGGGGAGGTACTGAAGCTTTCTTT. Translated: CASDRGGTEAFF.

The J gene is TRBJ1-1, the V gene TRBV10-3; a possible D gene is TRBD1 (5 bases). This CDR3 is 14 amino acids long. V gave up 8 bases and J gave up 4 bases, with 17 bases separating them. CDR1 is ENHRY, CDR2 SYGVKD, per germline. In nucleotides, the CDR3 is TGTGCCATCGGCGGCCGGGGGGAAATCACTGAAGCTTTCTTT. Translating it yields CAIGGRGEITEAFF.

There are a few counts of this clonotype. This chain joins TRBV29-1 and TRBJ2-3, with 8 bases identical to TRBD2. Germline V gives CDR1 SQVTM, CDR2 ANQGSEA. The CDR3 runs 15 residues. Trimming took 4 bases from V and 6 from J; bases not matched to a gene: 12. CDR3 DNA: TGCAGCGTTGGCCGAGCGGGGGACAAATTGGATACGCAGTATTTT. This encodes CSVGRAGDKLDTQYF.